The 14 T cell receptor beta chains below were found in one sample sequenced in a study of cytomegalovirus exposure and HLA in healthy donors. PCR employed 60 Vbeta and 13 Jbeta primers. Data came from immunoSEQ multiplex PCR; TCRdb stores just in-frame clones and leaves some out. The sample lists more than 100,000 clones; 80% to 85% were seen once. The sequenced material came from PBMCs. The receptors were gathered from a woman in her fifties or sixties in good health and CMV-seropositive.

This clone was seen only once. The chain uses TRBV25-1 and TRBJ2-2; 8 bases map to TRBD1. This CDR3 contains 15 residues. After removal of 6 bases from V and 5 bases from J, the junction contained 8 bases not matched to a gene. Germline CDR1 is MGHDK and CDR2 is SYGVNS. The CDR3 here is CASSPGQGRTGELFF. DNA of the CDR3: TGTGCCAGCAGCCCAGGACAGGGTCGTACCGGGGAGCTGTTTTTT. Drawing the rest from reference TRBV25-1 and TRBJ2-2, the complete variable domain is EADIYQTPRYLVIGTGKKITLECSQTMGHDKMYWYQQDPGMELHLIHYSYGVNSTEKGDLSSESTVSRIRTEHFPLTLESARPSHTSQYLCASSPGQGRTGELFFGEGSRLTVL.

The chain links TRBV5-1 to TRBJ2-5; 7 nucleotides agree with TRBD1. The DNA end favors TRBJ2-7, so the J call may be wrong. Germline CDR1 reads SGHRS; CDR2 reads YFSETQ. There are 13 residues in the CDR3. CDR3 amino acids: CASSSDRIYEQYF. The CDR3 nucleotides read TGCGCCAGCAGCTCGGACAGGATCTACGAGCAGTACTTC.

This chain uses TRBV11-1 with TRBJ1-1; 11 nucleotides align to TRBD1. Losses at the gene ends were 0 bases for V and 9 bases for J; bases not matched to a gene: 15. The length of the CDR3 is 18 residues. Germline V CDR1 and CDR2: SGHAT, FQDESV (reference sequence). DNA of the CDR3: TGTGCCAGCAGCTTAGCCCCCGGAAAAGTGGGACAGGGGGACCAAGCTTTCTTT. This gives the protein CASSLAPGKVGQGDQAFF.

The genes are TRBV19 and TRBJ1-5; 12 positions agree with TRBD1. The ends lost 4 bases at V and 7 bases at J; junction bases unmatched: 2. CDR1 and CDR2 from the germline V gene are LNHDA and SQIVND (reference sequence). This CDR3 spans 14 amino acids. CDR3: CASSRGTGGQPQHF. CDR3 nucleotides: TGTGCCAGTAGTAGAGGGACAGGGGGCCAGCCCCAGCATTTT.

The J gene is TRBJ2-7, the V gene TRBV7-9; 10 nucleotides agree with TRBD2. Per the germline V gene, CDR1 is SEHNR and CDR2 is FQNEAQ (reference sequence). J lost 1 base, V lost 0 bases, and 3 bases had no gene match. The CDR3 contains 16 residues. The chain's CDR3 is CASSLAWTSGSYEQYF. The CDR3 region has the DNA TGTGCCAGCAGCTTAGCTTGGACTAGCGGATCCTACGAGCAGTACTTC.

This clone was recorded only once. The rearrangement links TRBV18 to TRBJ1-5; D gene ambiguous. This CDR3 region has 14 residues. Germline V gene lookup returns CDR1 KGHSH and CDR2 LQKENI. Trimming shortened V by 2 bases and J by 0 bases, and 5 bases separated the two germline ends. CDR3 protein: CASSPSLSNQPQHF. In nucleotides, the CDR3 is TGTGCCAGCTCACCATCCCTTAGCAATCAGCCCCAGCATTTT. Full variable domain (remainder filled in from reference TRBV18 and TRBJ1-5): NAGVMQNPRHLVRRRGQEARLRCSPMKGHSHVYWYRQLPEEGLKFMVYLQKENIIDESGMPKERFSAEFPKEGPSILRIQQVVRGDSAAYFCASSPSLSNQPQHFGDGTRLSIL.

V and J are TRBV7-2 and TRBJ2-2; D may be TRBD2 (6 bases). The germline CDR1 and CDR2 sequences are SGHTA and FQGNSA. Trimming removed 5 bases at V and 5 bases at J, with 15 bases between. The CDR3 contains 15 residues. CDR3 bases: TGTGCCAGCAGCCCGCGGAGGGGTGGGACCGGGGAGCTGTTTTTT. Its translation: CASSPRRGGTGELFF.

The V and J genes are TRBV29-1 and TRBJ2-3; 9 nucleotides line up with TRBD2. This CDR3 spans 13 amino acids. CDR1 is SQVTM, CDR2 ANQGSEA, per germline. V shed 7 bases and J 4 bases; nucleotides not matched to a gene: 6. The DNA of the CDR3 is TGCAGCGCCGCGGGGGGGGCGGCAGATACGCAGTATTTT. Translation: CSAAGGAADTQYF.

This clone was counted between two and nine times. The gene calls are TRBV4-1 and TRBJ1-6; TRBD1 matches 7 bases. Germline V lookup: CDR1 MGHRA, CDR2 YSYEKL. This CDR3 is built from 15 residues. Trimming at V came to 1 base and at J to 9 bases, leaving 6 bases not matched to a gene. Here the CDR3 reads CASSQGDRVGSPLHF. CDR3 nucleotides: TGCGCCAGCAGCCAAGGTGACAGGGTCGGTTCACCCCTCCACTTT.

About this clone: The sample carries other DNA sequences with the same CDR3. The V call is TRBV7-9, the J call TRBJ1-4; tentatively, D is TRBD1 (5 bases). This CDR3 has 16 amino acids. Trimming removed 1 base at V and 0 bases at J, with 9 bases between. From germline, CDR1 is SEHNR and CDR2 FQNEAQ (reference sequence). CDR3 coding DNA: TGTGCCAGCAGCTTAGTTTCGGGGGCAACTAATGAAAAACTGTTTTTT. Translation gives CASSLVSGATNEKLFF.

There are a few counts of this clone. The V call is TRBV5-1, the J call TRBJ2-1, with D maybe TRBD2 (5 bases). The CDR3 spans 18 residues. Germline CDR1 is SGHRS and CDR2 is YFSETQ. The V and J ends lost 4 bases and 0 bases respectively, with 20 bases between them. The CDR3, as DNA: TGCGCCAGCAGCCTTGCAGGACCAGAGCGGAGCTCCTACAATGAGCAGTTCTTC. It codes for CASSLAGPERSSYNEQFF.

This clone occurred once. The chain has TRBV2 and TRBJ2-7; TRBD2 matches 12 bases. The CDR3 is 17 residues long. Germline lookup yields CDR1 SNHLY and CDR2 FYNNEI. V was clipped by 10 bases and J by 0 bases; unmatched bases: 13. The CDR3 is CATLGLAGGLASYEQYF. DNA of the CDR3: TGTGCCACCTTAGGGCTAGCGGGAGGGCTCGCCTCCTACGAGCAGTACTTC.

This chain uses TRBV28 with TRBJ2-7; tentative D call: TRBD2 (5 bases). Germline V gene sequence: CDR1 MDHEN, CDR2 SYDVKM. The CDR3 runs to 14 residues. With 5 bases removed from V and 2 bases from J, the gap between germline ends came to 13 bases. The chain's CDR3 is CASSPAGYPYEQYF. The CDR3 region has the DNA TGTGCCAGCAGTCCCGCGGGTTACCCCTACGAGCAGTACTTC.

V is TRBV15 and J is TRBJ2-3; tentatively, D is TRBD2 (7 bases). This CDR3 has 15 residues. From germline, CDR1 is LNHNV and CDR2 YYDKDF (reference sequence). The V and J ends lost 6 bases and 5 bases respectively, with 18 bases between them. This CDR3 reads CATRGASGRGDTQYF. CDR3 coding DNA: TGTGCCACCAGGGGGGCTAGCGGTCGAGGAGATACGCAGTATTTT. Filled out from reference TRBV15 and TRBJ2-3, the complete variable domain reads DAMVIQNPRYQVTQFGKPVTLSCSQTLNHNVMYWYQQKSSQAPKLLFHYYDKDFNNEADTPDNFQSRRPNTSFCFLDIRSPGLGDTAMYLCATRGASGRGDTQYFGPGTRLTVL.